Below, 16 T cell receptor beta chains from the same sample are listed, as sequenced in a study of regulatory T cells in long-lasting Graves disease. Specified time point: persistent/refractory GD, antithyroid drugs over 5 years with positive TRAb. RNA isolated from PBMCs was used to make the TCR library. In building TCR beta libraries, iRepertoire HTBI primers were used together with Arm-PCR of CDR3 regions. A single record per CDR3 protein comes from TCRdb applying MiXCR to the multiplex PCR reads. This sample has about 400,000 distinct CDR3 sequences, with roughly 20% found just once. Material: peripheral blood mononuclear cells (PBMCs), obtained when the disease was refractory, from a patient treated with antithyroid drugs. The receptor source for this set is a female donor with Graves disease.

This clonotype was recorded many times. The rearrangement uses TRBV20-1 and TRBJ2-2, with D perhaps matching TRBD1 or TRBD2 (5 bases each). In germline, CDR1 is DFQATT, CDR2 SNEGSKA (reference sequence). The CDR3 contains 15 residues. Trimming took off 6 bases at V and 2 bases at J, with 16 bases between the two ends. CDR3 DNA sequence: TGCAGTGCCACCGGGACGGCCCCTAACACCGGGGAGCTGTTTTTT. It codes for CSATGTAPNTGELFF.

This clonotype was observed at least ten times. The chain has TRBV28 and TRBJ1-1; a possible D gene is TRBD1 (5 bases). The germline gives CDR1 MDHEN, CDR2 SYDVKM. Trimming removed 5 bases at V and 9 bases at J, with 22 bases between. The CDR3 has 15 amino acids. This CDR3 reads CASSGDLPRPTQAFF. As DNA, the CDR3 is TGTGCCAGCAGTGGGGACCTTCCTCGGCCCACCCAAGCTTTCTTT.

The chain employs TRBV29-1 and TRBJ2-1; possibly TRBD1 for D (6 bases). Germline assignment: CDR1 SQVTM and CDR2 ANQGSEA. The CDR3 totals 15 residues. V was cut by 7 bases and J by 0 bases, with 16 bases left in between. The CDR3 DNA sequence: TGCAGCGCCGAGAGCCGGGACACCTCCTACAATGAGCAGTTCTTC. As protein: CSAESRDTSYNEQFF.

This clonotype was seen repeatedly, ten times or more. The V and J genes are TRBV2 and TRBJ2-2; maybe TRBD1 (6 bases). V gave up 2 bases and J gave up 3 bases, with 10 bases separating them. CDR1 SNHLY and CDR2 FYNNEI come from the germline V gene. This CDR3 region has 15 residues. The CDR3 protein is CASSENRADTGELFF. The CDR3 region has the DNA TGTGCCAGCAGTGAAAACAGGGCTGACACCGGGGAGCTGTTTTTT.

CDR3: CSILAGTSTDTQYF. CDR3 coding DNA: TGCAGCATACTAGCGGGAACTAGCACAGATACGCAGTATTTT. The chain couples TRBV20-1 to TRBJ2-3, with 10 bases lining up with TRBD2. The CDR3 is 14 amino acids. From germline, CDR1 is DFQATT and CDR2 SNEGSKA (reference sequence).

This chain connects TRBV10-1 to TRBJ2-1, with D tentatively TRBD2 (5 bases). V was pared by 0 bases and J by 10 bases, with 19 bases between. The germline gives CDR1 WNHNN, CDR2 SYGVQD (reference sequence). The CDR3 is made up of 16 amino acids. The CDR3 DNA reads as TGCGCCAGCAGTGAGTCGATTTTTGCTCCTGGAGGCGAGCAGTTCTTC. Translation gives CASSESIFAPGGEQFF.

This clonotype was counted ten times or more. The V call is TRBV6-6, the J call TRBJ1-5; TRBD1 agrees at 8 bases. V trimming: 0 bases; J trimming: 4 bases; junction bases outside the gene matches: 2. The CDR3 length is 15 residues. The germline gives CDR1 MNHNY, CDR2 SVGAGI (reference sequence). DNA of the CDR3: TGTGCCAGCAGTTACTCGGGACAGGAGAATCAGCCCCAGCATTTT. Translating gives CASSYSGQENQPQHF.

This clonotype was detected a few times. The chain combines TRBV20-1 with TRBJ2-1, with 10 bases fitting TRBD1. Germline CDR1 and CDR2: DFQATT and SNEGSKA (reference sequence). V gave up 6 bases and J gave up 5 bases; unmatched junction bases: 7. The CDR3 runs 14 residues. CDR3: CSASWGQGNNEQFF. DNA of the CDR3: TGCAGTGCCTCGTGGGGACAGGGGAACAATGAGCAGTTCTTC.

This clonotype has a single count. V gene TRBV4-3 combines with J gene TRBJ1-6, with D possibly being TRBD1 (6 bases). Germline loops: CDR1 LGHNA, CDR2 YSLEER. The V gene lost 4 bases and the J gene lost 7 bases, with 14 bases spanning the gap. The CDR3 totals 15 residues. CDR3 sequence (DNA): TGCGCCAGCAGCCCTAGCCTGGACAGAAATTCACCCCTCCACTTT. Translating it yields CASSPSLDRNSPLHF.

The table lists this clonotype with many counts. V usage is TRBV28 and J usage is TRBJ2-4, with D possibly matching TRBD1 (6 bases). Trimming pared 6 bases from V and 8 bases from J, leaving 11 bases between. This CDR3 is built from 12 residues. Germline V gene lookup returns CDR1 MDHEN and CDR2 SYDVKM. CDR3: CASREGGYIQYF. The CDR3 DNA reads as TGTGCCAGCAGAGAAGGGGGTTACATTCAGTACTTC.

This clonotype was observed many times. The rearrangement joins TRBV15 to TRBJ2-5; D possibly matches TRBD1 or TRBD2 (5 bases each). Germline loops: CDR1 LNHNV, CDR2 YYDKDF (reference sequence). The CDR3 consists of 14 residues. V was cut by 3 bases and J by 4 bases, with 12 bases left in between. The CDR3 is CATSRGENRETQYF. The CDR3 DNA reads as TGTGCCACCAGCAGGGGGGAGAATCGAGAGACCCAGTACTTC.

The chain joins TRBV10-2 to TRBJ1-1; 9 nucleotides line up with TRBD1. The CDR3 has 13 amino acids. J was trimmed by 5 bases and V by 10 bases; bases with no gene match: 8. Looked up from germline, CDR1 is WSHSY and CDR2 is SAAADI. This chain's CDR3 is CATKTGGSTEAFF. The CDR3, as DNA: TGCGCCACCAAGACAGGGGGATCGACTGAAGCTTTCTTT.

This clonotype turned up a few times. The V and J genes are TRBV7-9 and TRBJ2-7, with 9 positions matching TRBD2. Germline CDR1 SEHNR, CDR2 FQNEAQ (reference sequence). V was clipped by 2 bases and J by 2 bases; unmatched bases: 7. The CDR3 has 16 amino acids. In nucleotides, the CDR3 is TGTGCCAGCAGCTTACCGAGTGCTAGCGGGGCCTACGAGCAGTACTTC. Protein: CASSLPSASGAYEQYF.

This clonotype showed up just a few times. CDR3 nucleotide sequence: TGTGCCAGCAGCTCGGGGGCGAGGGGCAATCAGCCCCAGCATTTT. It yields the protein CASSSGARGNQPQHF. The chain links TRBV7-2 to TRBJ1-5, with a tentative D call TRBD1 (6 bases). Trimming cost V 4 bases and J 2 bases, with 12 bases left between them. The CDR3 covers 15 residues. The germline V gene encodes CDR1 SGHTA and CDR2 FQGNSA.

The CDR3 sequence is CASSLKSGRPYNEQFF. CDR3 DNA sequence: TGTGCCAGCAGCTTAAAGTCGGGGAGACCCTACAATGAGCAGTTCTTC. The V call is TRBV7-2, the J call TRBJ2-1; D possibly corresponds to TRBD2 (5 bases). V lost 2 bases and J lost 2, with 13 bases in between. The CDR3 loop spans 16 amino acids. In germline, CDR1 is SGHTA, CDR2 FQGNSA.

This clonotype was detected a few times. The CDR3 loop is CASSLGVAPNYGYTF. For the CDR3, the DNA is TGTGCCAGCAGCTTAGGGGTAGCACCTAACTATGGCTACACCTTC. The J gene is TRBJ1-2, the V gene TRBV7-8; D gene uncertain. Germline V gene sequence: CDR1 SGHVS, CDR2 FQNEAQ. V was clipped by 1 base and J by 0 bases, with 9 bases between them. This CDR3 has 15 residues.